The next 18 T cell receptor beta chains were all read from a single sample in a study of Ad26.COV2.S vaccination and SARS-CoV-2 variants. Treatment in this sample: about 20 received Ad26.COV2.S at low or high dose, single or two shots; several received placebo; per-sample allocation not given. Collection of the samples took place on day 63 after the first injection of vaccine or placebo. Assay used: immunoSEQ multiplex PCR; TCRdb lists only in-frame clones, some missing. The sample includes a few hundred thousand clones, 80% to 95% of them seen just once. Sequencing was performed on peripheral blood, taken in a trial of Ad26.COV2.S vaccine versus placebo. Receptors were obtained from a person aged 18-60 years who received the Ad26.COV2.S COVID-19 vaccine or a placebo.

Of note for this clone: The same CDR3 also results from other DNA sequences found in this sample. The chain couples TRBV29-1 to TRBJ2-7; D is unresolved. This CDR3 is 12 amino acids long. Germline CDR1 SQVTM, CDR2 ANQGSEA. Trimming stripped 3 bases from V and 3 bases from J, with 9 bases between. The CDR3 protein is CSVEKGNYEQYF. In DNA form, the CDR3 reads TGCAGCGTTGAGAAAGGGAACTACGAGCAGTACTTC.

In its sample, this clone was seen a few times. The chain carries TRBV7-9 and TRBJ2-5; D call uncertain. CDR1 and CDR2 from the germline V gene are SEHNR and FQNEAQ (reference sequence). The CDR3 has 14 amino acids. V was trimmed by 5 bases and J by 5 bases, leaving 15 bases between them. CDR3 residues: CASSPQRASETQYF. In nucleotides, the CDR3 is TGTGCCAGCAGCCCCCAACGAGCGTCGGAGACCCAGTACTTC.

The CDR3, as DNA: TGTGCCAGCAGCTTTGATGGGCACTTGTTTTACGAGCAGTACTTC. Its translation is CASSFDGHLFYEQYF. The chain employs TRBV11-2 and TRBJ2-7; D is unresolved. The CDR3 runs to 15 residues. Germline V gene sequence: CDR1 SGHAT, CDR2 FQNNGV. Trimming removed 3 bases at V and 4 bases at J, with 16 bases between.

The chain has TRBV5-1 and TRBJ1-2; 8 bases are a match to TRBD1. Germline CDR1 SGHRS, CDR2 YFSETQ. The ends lost 4 bases at V and 6 bases at J; junction bases unmatched: 14. The CDR3 has 16 amino acids. The CDR3 nucleotides read TGCGCCAGCAGCCGGACAGGGTATCATGGTGAGGATGGCTACACCTTC. Protein sequence: CASSRTGYHGEDGYTF.

V is TRBV3-1 (or the pseudogene TRBV3-2) and J is TRBJ2-7; D is unclear. Trimming left V 4 bases short and J 4 bases short, with 20 bases between. Germline V lookup: CDR1 LGHDT, CDR2 YNNKEL (reference sequence). The CDR3 spans 16 residues. The CDR3 DNA sequence: TGTGCCAGCAGCCGCACCTCCTTGGTCGCTTCTTACGAGCAGTACTTC. Protein: CASSRTSLVASYEQYF.

This clone was detected once. The V call is TRBV11-3, the J call TRBJ2-1; D call uncertain. CDR1 is SGHNT, CDR2 YENEEA, per germline. V lost 5 bases to trimming and J lost 9 bases, with 11 bases between them. The CDR3 spans 12 residues. CDR3 sequence (DNA): TGTGCCAGCAGCCCTCGGCTGGGTGAGCAGTTCTTC. It yields the protein CASSPRLGEQFF.

The chain couples TRBV2 to TRBJ2-5; either TRBD1 or TRBD2 may fit D (5 bases each). Germline CDR1 is SNHLY and CDR2 is FYNNEI. The CDR3 has 13 residues. V gave up 5 bases and J gave up 4 bases, with 11 bases separating them. CDR3 sequence reads: CASSRDGAETQYF. CDR3 coding DNA: TGTGCCAGCAGTCGGGACGGCGCAGAGACCCAGTACTTC.

V is TRBV25-1 and J is TRBJ1-2; D may be TRBD1 (6 bases). Germline V CDR1 and CDR2: MGHDK, SYGVNS. Trimming cost V 6 bases and J 4 bases, with 9 bases left between them. The CDR3 runs to 12 residues. DNA of the CDR3: TGTGCCAGCAGAGGGACAATCTATGGCTACACCTTC. This codes for CASRGTIYGYTF.

The chain recombines TRBV10-3 with TRBJ2-7, with D possibly being TRBD2 (6 bases). CDR1 is ENHRY and CDR2 is SYGVKD in the germline V gene. Trimming cost V 3 bases and J 4 bases, with 13 bases left between them. There are 14 residues in the CDR3. The CDR3 nucleotides are TGTGCCATCAGTGACTTGGGGGGAGCTTACGAGCAGTACTTC. Translated: CAISDLGGAYEQYF.

The J gene is TRBJ2-3, the V gene TRBV6-5; D is unresolved. The germline V gene has CDR1 MNHEY and CDR2 SVGAGI. The V gene lost 2 bases and the J gene lost 4 bases, with 13 bases spanning the gap. The CDR3 has 15 amino acids. This CDR3 is CASSYGIHGSDTQYF. The CDR3 region has the DNA TGTGCCAGCAGTTACGGGATTCACGGATCAGATACGCAGTATTTT.

This sequence joins TRBV7-9 and TRBJ1-3, with D hard to call. The germline V gene encodes CDR1 SEHNR and CDR2 FQNEAQ (reference sequence). V was cut by 3 bases and J by 2 bases, with 8 bases left in between. The CDR3 totals 14 residues. Written as DNA, the CDR3 is TGTGCCAGCAGCTTCGGGGAGCCTGGAAACACCATATATTTT. Translating gives CASSFGEPGNTIYF.

V gene TRBV4-3 combines with J gene TRBJ1-2, with a tentative D call TRBD1 (6 bases). CDR1 and CDR2 from the germline V gene are LGHNA and YSLEER. V lost 4 bases and J 8 bases, leaving 17 bases between the germline ends. There are 14 residues in the CDR3. CDR3 nucleotide sequence: TGCGCCAGCAGCCCTCGGGACATCCCCTACGGCTACACCTTC. It translates to CASSPRDIPYGYTF.

For the CDR3, the DNA is TGTGCCAGCAGCCCCTTTGTGGGCCTAGATACGCAGTATTTT. This translates into CASSPFVGLDTQYF. The chain links TRBV13 to TRBJ2-3, with D unresolved. The CDR3 has 14 residues. V was shortened by 5 bases and J by 5 bases, with 14 bases between the two germline ends. Germline CDR1 and CDR2: PRHDT and FYEKMQ (reference sequence).

The chain employs TRBV7-9 and TRBJ2-1; D is tentatively TRBD1 or TRBD2 (5 bases each). V dropped 3 bases and J dropped 8 bases, with 11 bases sitting between them. Germline loops: CDR1 SEHNR, CDR2 FQNEAQ (reference sequence). The CDR3 has 13 amino acids. Here the CDR3 DNA reads TGTGCCAGCAGCTTTTCGGGACGGGATGAGCAGTTCTTC. As protein: CASSFSGRDEQFF.

The chain employs TRBV7-9 and TRBJ1-2, with TRBD1 identical over 9 bases. The CDR3 loop spans 13 amino acids. Germline lookup yields CDR1 SEHNR and CDR2 FQNEAQ (reference sequence). The V gene end was trimmed by 4 bases and the J gene end by 4 bases; junction bases not matched to a gene: 1. The CDR3 is CASSSGQGYGYTF. CDR3 DNA: TGTGCCAGCAGCTCGGGACAGGGCTATGGCTACACCTTC.

The J gene is TRBJ2-1, the V gene TRBV4-3, with 7 bases matching TRBD1. V trimming: 3 bases; J trimming: 2 bases; junction bases outside the gene matches: 22. Germline values: CDR1 LGHNA, CDR2 YSLEER. This CDR3 has 21 amino acids. The CDR3 region is CASSHYLPGQLLPVAYNEQFF. In DNA form, the CDR3 reads TGCGCCAGCAGCCACTATTTACCGGGACAGCTCTTACCGGTAGCCTACAATGAGCAGTTCTTC.

This chain joins TRBV27 and TRBJ2-3, with TRBD1 matching 8 bases. Germline assignment: CDR1 MNHEY and CDR2 SMNVEV (reference sequence). With V trimmed by 5 bases and J by 2 bases, 6 bases remained unmatched. There are 15 residues in the CDR3. The CDR3 DNA reads as TGTGCCAGCAGTAAGCGACAGGGGTACACAGATACGCAGTATTTT. Residues: CASSKRQGYTDTQYF.

This rearrangement joins TRBV5-6 to TRBJ2-7; 7 bases are shared with TRBD1. There are 16 residues in the CDR3. Germline CDR1 is SGHDT and CDR2 is YYEEEE. J was trimmed by 0 bases and V by 2 bases; bases with no gene match: 8. CDR3 in DNA: TGTGCCAGCAGCTTATTCGGGGACAGAAACTCCTACGAGCAGTACTTC. The encoded protein is CASSLFGDRNSYEQYF. Using reference TRBV5-6 and TRBJ2-7 for the parts outside the CDR3, the full variable domain is DAGVTQSPTHLIKTRGQQVTLRCSPKSGHDTVSWYQQALGQGPQFIFQYYEEEERQRGNFPDRFSGHQFPNYSSELNVNALLLGDSALYLCASSLFGDRNSYEQYFGPGTRLTVT.